Following are 6 T cell receptor beta chains from one sample sequenced in a study of monozygotic twins with inflammatory bowel disease. TCRdb re-called the 5' RACE reads; every CDR3 protein appears as one record, without DNA. This table holds 120,000 to 150,000 distinct CDR3 sequences. The sample consisted of blood. The receptors come from a human donor with ulcerative colitis or Crohn's disease, or a healthy co-twin of an affected twin (not recorded which).

V usage is TRBV12-3 or TRBV12-4 and J usage is TRBJ1-3. The length of the CDR3 is 16 residues. The CDR3 sequence: CASSLLGAFSGNTIYF.

The genes are TRBV7-3 and TRBJ2-5. The CDR3 runs to 14 residues. The germline CDR1 and CDR2 sequences are SGHTA and FQGTGA. CDR3 loop: CASSLSGNEETQYF.

This chain joins TRBV20-1 and TRBJ2-3; the TRBD2 assignment by TCRdb is unverifiable without DNA. Per germline, CDR1 DFQATT and CDR2 SNEGSKA (reference sequence). The length of the CDR3 is 16 residues. The chain's CDR3 is CSASSRASGTTDTQYF.

V usage is TRBV7-2 and J usage is TRBJ2-3; no DNA is available, so the TRBD1 call from TCRdb remains unchecked. Germline CDR1 reads SGHTA; CDR2 reads FQGNSA. This CDR3 contains 16 residues. The CDR3 is CASSTRTGTGTDTQYF.

V usage is TRBV11-2 and J usage is TRBJ2-1; with no DNA, the TCRdb D assignment of TRBD2 cannot be verified. The V gene's germline CDR1 is SGHAT and CDR2 FQNNGV. This CDR3 has 18 residues. CDR3: CASSLYWGGGGARNEQFF.

The chain joins TRBV7-2 to TRBJ1-2; TCRdb indicates TRBD1, and absent DNA this call remains unverified. The length of the CDR3 is 15 residues. Germline-derived CDR1 and CDR2 are SGHTA and FQGNSA. CDR3 sequence: CASSFKQGLGYGYTF.